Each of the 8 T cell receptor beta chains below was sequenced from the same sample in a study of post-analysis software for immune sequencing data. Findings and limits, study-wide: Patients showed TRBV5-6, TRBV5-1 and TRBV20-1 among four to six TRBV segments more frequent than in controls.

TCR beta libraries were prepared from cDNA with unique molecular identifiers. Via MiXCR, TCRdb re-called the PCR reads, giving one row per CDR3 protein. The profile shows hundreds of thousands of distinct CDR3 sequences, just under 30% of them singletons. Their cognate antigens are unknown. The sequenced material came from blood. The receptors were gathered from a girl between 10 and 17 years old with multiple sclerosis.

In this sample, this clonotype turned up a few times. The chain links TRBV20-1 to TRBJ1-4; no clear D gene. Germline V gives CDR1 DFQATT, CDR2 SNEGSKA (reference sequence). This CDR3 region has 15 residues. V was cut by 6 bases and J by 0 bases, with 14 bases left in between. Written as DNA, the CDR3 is TGCAGTGCCCAACCAAGGGTTGCAACTAATGAAAAACTGTTTTTT. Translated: CSAQPRVATNEKLFF.

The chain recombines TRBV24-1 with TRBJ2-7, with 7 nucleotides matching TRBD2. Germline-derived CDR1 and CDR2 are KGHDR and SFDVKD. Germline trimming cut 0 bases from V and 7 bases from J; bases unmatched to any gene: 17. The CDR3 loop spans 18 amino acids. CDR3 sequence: CATSDLRGGLGLNNEQYF. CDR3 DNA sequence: TGTGCCACCAGTGATTTGCGCGGCGGACTAGGGCTGAACAATGAGCAGTACTTC.

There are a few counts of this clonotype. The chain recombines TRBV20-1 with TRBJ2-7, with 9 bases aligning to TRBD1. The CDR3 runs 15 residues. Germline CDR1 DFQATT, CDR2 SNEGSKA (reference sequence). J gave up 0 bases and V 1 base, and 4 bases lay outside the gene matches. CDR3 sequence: CSARVDRGASYEQYF. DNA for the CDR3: TGCAGTGCTAGAGTCGACAGGGGGGCCTCCTACGAGCAGTACTTC.

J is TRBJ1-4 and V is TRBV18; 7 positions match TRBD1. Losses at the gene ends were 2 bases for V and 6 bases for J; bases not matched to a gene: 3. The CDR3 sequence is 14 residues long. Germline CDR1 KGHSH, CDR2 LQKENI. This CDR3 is CASSPDRADEKLFF. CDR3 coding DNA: TGTGCCAGCTCACCAGACAGGGCGGATGAAAAACTGTTTTTT.

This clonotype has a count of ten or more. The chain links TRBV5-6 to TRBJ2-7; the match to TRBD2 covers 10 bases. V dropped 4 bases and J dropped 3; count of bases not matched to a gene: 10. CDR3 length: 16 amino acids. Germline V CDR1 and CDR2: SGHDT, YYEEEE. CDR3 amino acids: CASSKVRTSGIYEQYF. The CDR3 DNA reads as TGTGCCAGCAGCAAGGTGAGAACTAGCGGGATCTACGAGCAGTACTTC. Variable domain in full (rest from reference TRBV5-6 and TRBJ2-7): DAGVTQSPTHLIKTRGQQVTLRCSPKSGHDTVSWYQQALGQGPQFIFQYYEEEERQRGNFPDRFSGHQFPNYSSELNVNALLLGDSALYLCASSKVRTSGIYEQYFGPGTRLTVT.

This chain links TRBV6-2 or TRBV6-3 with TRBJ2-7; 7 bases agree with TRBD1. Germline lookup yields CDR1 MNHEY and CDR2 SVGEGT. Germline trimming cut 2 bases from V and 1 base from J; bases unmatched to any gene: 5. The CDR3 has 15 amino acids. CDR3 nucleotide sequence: TGTGCCAGCAGTTACACCGGGACAGAGTCCTACGAGCAGTACTTC. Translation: CASSYTGTESYEQYF.

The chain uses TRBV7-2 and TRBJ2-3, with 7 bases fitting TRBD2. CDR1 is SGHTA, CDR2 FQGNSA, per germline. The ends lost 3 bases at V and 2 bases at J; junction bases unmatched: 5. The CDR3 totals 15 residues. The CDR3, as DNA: TGTGCCAGCAGCTTTAGCGGGCACCACACAGATACGCAGTATTTT. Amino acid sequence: CASSFSGHHTDTQYF.

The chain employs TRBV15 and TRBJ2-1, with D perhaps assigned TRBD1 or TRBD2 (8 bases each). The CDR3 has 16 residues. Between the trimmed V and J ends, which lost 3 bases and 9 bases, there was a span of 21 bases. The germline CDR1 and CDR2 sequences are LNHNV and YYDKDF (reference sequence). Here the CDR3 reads CATSSRDRGLVVEQFF. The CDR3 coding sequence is TGTGCCACCAGCAGCCGAGACAGGGGACTAGTCGTTGAGCAGTTCTTC.